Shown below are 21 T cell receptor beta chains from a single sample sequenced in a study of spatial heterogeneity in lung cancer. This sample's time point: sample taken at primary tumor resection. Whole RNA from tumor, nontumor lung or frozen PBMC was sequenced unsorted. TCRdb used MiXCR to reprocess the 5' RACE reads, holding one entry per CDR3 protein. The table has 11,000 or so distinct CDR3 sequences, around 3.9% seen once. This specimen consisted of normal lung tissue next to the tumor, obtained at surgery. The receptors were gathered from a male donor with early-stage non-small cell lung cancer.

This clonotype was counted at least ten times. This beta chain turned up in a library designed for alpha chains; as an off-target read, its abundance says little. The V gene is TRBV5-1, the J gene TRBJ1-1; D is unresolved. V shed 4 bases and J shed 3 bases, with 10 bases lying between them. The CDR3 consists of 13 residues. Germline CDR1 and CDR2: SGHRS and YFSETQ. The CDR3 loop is CASSRVTDTEAFF. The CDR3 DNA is TGCGCCAGCAGCAGGGTGACGGACACTGAAGCTTTCTTT. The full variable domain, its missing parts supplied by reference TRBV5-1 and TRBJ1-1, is KAGVTQTPRYLIKTRGQQVTLSCSPISGHRSVSWYQQTPGQGLQFLFEYFSETQRNKGNFPGRFSGRQFSNSRSEMNVSTLELGDSALYLCASSRVTDTEAFFGQGTRLTVV.

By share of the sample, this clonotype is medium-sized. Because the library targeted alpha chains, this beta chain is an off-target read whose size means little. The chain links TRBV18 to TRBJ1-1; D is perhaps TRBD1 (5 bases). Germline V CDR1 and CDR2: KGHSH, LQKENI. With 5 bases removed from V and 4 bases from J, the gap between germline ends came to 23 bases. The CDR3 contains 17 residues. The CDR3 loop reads CASSLNSRAYGGTEAFF. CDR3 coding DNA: TGTGCCAGCTCATTGAATTCCCGGGCCTATGGGGGCACTGAAGCTTTCTTT. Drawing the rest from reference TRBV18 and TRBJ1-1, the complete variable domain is NAGVMQNPRHLVRRRGQEARLRCSPMKGHSHVYWYRQLPEEGLKFMVYLQKENIIDESGMPKERFSAEFPKEGPSILRIQQVVRGDSAAYFCASSLNSRAYGGTEAFFGQGTRLTVV.

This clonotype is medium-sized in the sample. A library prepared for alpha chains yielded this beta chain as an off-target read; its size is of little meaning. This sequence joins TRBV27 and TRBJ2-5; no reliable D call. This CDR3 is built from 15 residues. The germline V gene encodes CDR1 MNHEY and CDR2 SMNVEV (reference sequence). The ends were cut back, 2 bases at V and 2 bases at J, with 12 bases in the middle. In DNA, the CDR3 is TGTGCCAGCAGTTTAGGACCTACATTACAAGAGACCCAGTACTTC. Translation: CASSLGPTLQETQYF.

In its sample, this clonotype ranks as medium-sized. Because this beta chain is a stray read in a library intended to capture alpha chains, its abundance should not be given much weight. The CDR3 spells CASSTGQFYNEQFF. CDR3 sequence (DNA): TGTGCCAGCAGCACGGGACAGTTCTACAATGAGCAGTTCTTC. The chain recombines TRBV21-1 with TRBJ2-1; the table's D call of TRBD1 was not tested on the DNA. TRBV21-1 is deemed a pseudogene. The CDR3 runs 14 residues.

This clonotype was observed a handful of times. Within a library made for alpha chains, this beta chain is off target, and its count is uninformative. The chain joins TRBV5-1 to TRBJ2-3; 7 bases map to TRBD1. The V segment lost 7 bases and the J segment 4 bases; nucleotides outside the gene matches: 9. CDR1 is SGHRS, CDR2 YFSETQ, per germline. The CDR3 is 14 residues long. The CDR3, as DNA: TGCGCCAGCGATACAGGGGCTGGCGCAGATACGCAGTATTTT. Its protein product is CASDTGAGADTQYF.

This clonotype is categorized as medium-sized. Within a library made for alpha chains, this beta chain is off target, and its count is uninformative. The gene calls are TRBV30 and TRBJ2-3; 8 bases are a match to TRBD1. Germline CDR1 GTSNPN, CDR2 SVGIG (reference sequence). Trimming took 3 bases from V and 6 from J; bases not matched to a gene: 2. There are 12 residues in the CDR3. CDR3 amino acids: CAWSGQGDTQYF. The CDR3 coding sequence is TGTGCCTGGAGCGGACAGGGTGATACGCAGTATTTT.

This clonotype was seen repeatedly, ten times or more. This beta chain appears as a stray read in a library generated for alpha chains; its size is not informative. This CDR3 is CASSPRSGQGVYEQYF. The CDR3 DNA sequence: TGTGCCAGCTCACCACGTTCGGGACAGGGTGTATACGAGCAGTACTTC. The V call is TRBV18, the J call TRBJ2-7, with TRBD1 matching over 9 bases. The length of the CDR3 is 16 residues. From germline, CDR1 is KGHSH and CDR2 LQKENI. The V gene end was trimmed by 1 base and the J gene end by 4 bases; junction bases not matched to a gene: 8.

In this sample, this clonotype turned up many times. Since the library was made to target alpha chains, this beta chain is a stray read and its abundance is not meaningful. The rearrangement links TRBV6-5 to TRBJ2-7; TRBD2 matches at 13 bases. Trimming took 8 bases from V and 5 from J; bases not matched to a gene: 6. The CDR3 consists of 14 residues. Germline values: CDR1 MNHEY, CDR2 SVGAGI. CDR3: CASWTSGSPNEQYF. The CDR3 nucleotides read TGTGCCAGCTGGACTAGCGGGAGCCCGAACGAGCAGTACTTC.

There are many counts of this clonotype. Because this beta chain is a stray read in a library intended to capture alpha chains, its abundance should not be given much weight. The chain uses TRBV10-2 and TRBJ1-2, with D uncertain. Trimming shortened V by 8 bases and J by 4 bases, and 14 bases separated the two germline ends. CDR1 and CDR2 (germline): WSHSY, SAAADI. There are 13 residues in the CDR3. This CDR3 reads CASSEYRSYGYTF. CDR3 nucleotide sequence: TGCGCCAGCTCTGAATACAGAAGCTATGGCTACACCTTC.

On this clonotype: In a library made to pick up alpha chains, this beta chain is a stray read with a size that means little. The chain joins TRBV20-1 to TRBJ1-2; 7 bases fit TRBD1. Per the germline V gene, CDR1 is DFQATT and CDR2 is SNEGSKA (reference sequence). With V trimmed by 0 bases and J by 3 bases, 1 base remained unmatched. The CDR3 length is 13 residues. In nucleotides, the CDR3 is TGCAGTGCTAGAGACGGGACAGACTATGGCTACACCTTC. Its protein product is CSARDGTDYGYTF.

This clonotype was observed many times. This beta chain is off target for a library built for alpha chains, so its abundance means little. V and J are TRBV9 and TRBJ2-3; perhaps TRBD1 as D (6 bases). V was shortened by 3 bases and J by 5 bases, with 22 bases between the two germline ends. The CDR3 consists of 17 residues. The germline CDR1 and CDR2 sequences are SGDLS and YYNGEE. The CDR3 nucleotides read TGTGCCAGCAGCGCAGGTAACAGGATACAGGGTTTAGATACGCAGTATTTT. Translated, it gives CASSAGNRIQGLDTQYF.

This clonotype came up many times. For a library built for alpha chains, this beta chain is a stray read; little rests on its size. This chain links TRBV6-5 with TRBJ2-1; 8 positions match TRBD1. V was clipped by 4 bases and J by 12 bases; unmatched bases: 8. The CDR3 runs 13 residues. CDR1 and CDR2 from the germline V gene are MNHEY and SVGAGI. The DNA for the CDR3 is TGTGCCAGCAGTTTCAGGGGACAGGACCGGCAGTTCTTC. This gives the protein CASSFRGQDRQFF.

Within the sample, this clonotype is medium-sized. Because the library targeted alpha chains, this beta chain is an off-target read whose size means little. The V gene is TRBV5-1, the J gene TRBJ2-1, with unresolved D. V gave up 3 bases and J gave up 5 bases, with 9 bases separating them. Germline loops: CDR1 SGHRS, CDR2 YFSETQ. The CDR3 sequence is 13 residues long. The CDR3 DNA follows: TGCGCCAGCAGCTCCCGGGTCGACAATGAGCAGTTCTTC. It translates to CASSSRVDNEQFF.

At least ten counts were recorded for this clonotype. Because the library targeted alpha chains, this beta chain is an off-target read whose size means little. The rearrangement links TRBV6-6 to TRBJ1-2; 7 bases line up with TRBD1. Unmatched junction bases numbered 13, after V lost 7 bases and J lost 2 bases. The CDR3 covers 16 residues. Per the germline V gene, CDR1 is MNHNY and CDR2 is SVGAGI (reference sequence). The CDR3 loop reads CASTNPGDRGNYGYTF. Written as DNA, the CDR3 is TGTGCCAGCACCAACCCGGGGGACAGAGGAAACTATGGCTACACCTTC.

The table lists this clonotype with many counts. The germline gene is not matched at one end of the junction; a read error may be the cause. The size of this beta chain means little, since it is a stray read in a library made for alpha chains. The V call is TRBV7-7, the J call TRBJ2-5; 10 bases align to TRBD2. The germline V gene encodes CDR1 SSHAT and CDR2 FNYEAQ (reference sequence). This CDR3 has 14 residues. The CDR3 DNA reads TGTGCTAGCAGCTTAGCGGGGGGTCAAGAGACCCAGTACTTC. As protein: CASSLAGGQETQYF.

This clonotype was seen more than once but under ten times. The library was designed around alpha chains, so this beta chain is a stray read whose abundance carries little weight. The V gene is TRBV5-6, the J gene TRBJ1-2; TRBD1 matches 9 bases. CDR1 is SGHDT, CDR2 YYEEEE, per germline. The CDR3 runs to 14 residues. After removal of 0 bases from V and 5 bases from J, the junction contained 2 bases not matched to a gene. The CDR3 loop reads CASSLGTGAYGYTF. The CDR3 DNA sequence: TGTGCCAGCAGCTTGGGGACAGGGGCTTATGGCTACACCTTC. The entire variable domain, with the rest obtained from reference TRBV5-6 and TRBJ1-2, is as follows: DAGVTQSPTHLIKTRGQQVTLRCSPKSGHDTVSWYQQALGQGPQFIFQYYEEEERQRGNFPDRFSGHQFPNYSSELNVNALLLGDSALYLCASSLGTGAYGYTFGSGTRLTVV.

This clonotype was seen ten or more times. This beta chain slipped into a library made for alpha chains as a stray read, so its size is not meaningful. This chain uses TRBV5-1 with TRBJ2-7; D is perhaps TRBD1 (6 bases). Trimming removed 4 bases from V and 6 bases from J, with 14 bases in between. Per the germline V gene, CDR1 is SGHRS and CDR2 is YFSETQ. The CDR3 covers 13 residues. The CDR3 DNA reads TGCGCCAGCAGCCCCCGGACAGCCTTCGAGCAGTACTTC. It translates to CASSPRTAFEQYF. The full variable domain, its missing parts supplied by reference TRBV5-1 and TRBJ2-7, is KAGVTQTPRYLIKTRGQQVTLSCSPISGHRSVSWYQQTPGQGLQFLFEYFSETQRNKGNFPGRFSGRQFSNSRSEMNVSTLELGDSALYLCASSPRTAFEQYFGPGTRLTVT.

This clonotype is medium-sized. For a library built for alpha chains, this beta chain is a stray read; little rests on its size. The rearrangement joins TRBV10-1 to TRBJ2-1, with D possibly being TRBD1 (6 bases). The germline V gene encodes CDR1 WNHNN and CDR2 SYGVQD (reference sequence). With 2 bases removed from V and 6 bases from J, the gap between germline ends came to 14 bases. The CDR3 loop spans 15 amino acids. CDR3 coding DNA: TGCGCCAGCAGTGAGACAGGGTTAAATATCAATGAGCAGTTCTTC. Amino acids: CASSETGLNINEQFF.

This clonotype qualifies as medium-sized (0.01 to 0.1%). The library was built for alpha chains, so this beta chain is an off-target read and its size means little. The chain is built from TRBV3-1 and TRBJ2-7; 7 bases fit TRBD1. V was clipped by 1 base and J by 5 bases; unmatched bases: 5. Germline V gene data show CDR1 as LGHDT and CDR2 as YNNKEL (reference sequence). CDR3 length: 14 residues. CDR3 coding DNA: TGTGCCAGCAGCCAAGCTTACAGGGGCAACGAGCAGTACTTC. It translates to CASSQAYRGNEQYF.

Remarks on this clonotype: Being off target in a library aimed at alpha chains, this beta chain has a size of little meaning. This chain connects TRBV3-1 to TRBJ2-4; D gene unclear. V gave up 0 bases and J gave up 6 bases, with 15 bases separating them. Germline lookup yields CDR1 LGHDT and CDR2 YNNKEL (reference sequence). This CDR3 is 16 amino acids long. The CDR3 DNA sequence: TGTGCCAGCAGCCAAGATCCAGGTATGGGTCGAAACATTCAGTACTTC. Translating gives CASSQDPGMGRNIQYF.

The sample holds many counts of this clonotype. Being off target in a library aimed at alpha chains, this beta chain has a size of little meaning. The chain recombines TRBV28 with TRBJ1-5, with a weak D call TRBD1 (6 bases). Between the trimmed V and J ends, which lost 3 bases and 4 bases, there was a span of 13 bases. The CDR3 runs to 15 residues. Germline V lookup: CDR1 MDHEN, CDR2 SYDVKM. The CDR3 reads CASSFARQVNQPQHF. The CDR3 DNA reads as TGTGCCAGCAGTTTTGCCCGACAGGTTAATCAGCCCCAGCATTTT. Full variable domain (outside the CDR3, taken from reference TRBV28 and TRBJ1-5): DVKVTQSSRYLVKRTGEKVFLECVQDMDHENMFWYRQDPGLGLRLIYFSYDVKMKEKGDIPEGYSVSREKKERFSLILESASTNQTSMYLCASSFARQVNQPQHFGDGTRLSIL.